The next 32 T cell receptor beta chains were all read from a single sample in a study of shared clonotypes between healthy human individuals. The repertoire was sequenced with immunoSEQ multiplex PCR; TCRdb's copy has only in-frame clones and lacks some. The repertoire holds more than 2 million clones, with nearly 97% as singletons. The sample taken for sequencing was naive CD4+ T cells sorted from blood. The subset denotes: CD45RA+ positively selected. All receptors come from a man younger than 35 in good health.

A remark on this clone: Distinct nucleotide sequences in the sample also encode this CDR3. The chain is built from TRBV7-2 and TRBJ2-7; D ambiguous. The germline V gene has CDR1 SGHTA and CDR2 FQGNSA. This CDR3 comprises 11 residues. V lost 1 base to trimming and J lost 7 bases, with 5 bases between them. The DNA of the CDR3 is TGTGCCAGCAGCTTAGGGCGAGAGCAGTACTTC. Its translation: CASSLGREQYF.

J is TRBJ1-5 and V is TRBV7-3; a possible D gene is TRBD1 (5 bases). V dropped 5 bases and J dropped 3 bases, with 11 bases sitting between them. Per germline, CDR1 SGHTA and CDR2 FQGTGA. This CDR3 contains 14 residues. CDR3 sequence reads: CASSRGPINQPQHF. In DNA, the CDR3 is TGTGCCAGCAGCCGGGGACCGATCAATCAGCCCCAGCATTTT.

V and J are TRBV6-1 and TRBJ2-2; D might be TRBD1 (5 bases). Germline CDR1 is MNHNS and CDR2 is SASEGT. CDR3 size: 14 residues. V dropped 2 bases and J dropped 3 bases, with 7 bases sitting between them. The CDR3 DNA sequence: TGTGCCAGCAGTGAACCAGGGTACACCGGGGAGCTGTTTTTT. Translation gives CASSEPGYTGELFF.

The chain employs TRBV5-1 and TRBJ2-5; 14 bases fit TRBD2. Germline-derived CDR1 and CDR2 are SGHRS and YFSETQ. This CDR3 contains 17 residues. Trimming cost V 2 bases and J 4 bases; bases outside gene matches: 7. The CDR3 loop reads CASSLGTSGGRGETQYF. Written as DNA, the CDR3 is TGCGCCAGCAGCTTAGGGACTAGCGGGGGTCGGGGAGAGACCCAGTACTTC.

This sequence joins TRBV2 and TRBJ2-7; a possible D gene is TRBD1 (6 bases). This CDR3 comprises 15 residues. From germline, CDR1 is SNHLY and CDR2 FYNNEI. V shed 6 bases and J shed 3 bases, with 18 bases lying between them. CDR3 in amino acids: CASSRDTPGDYEQYF. CDR3 DNA: TGTGCCAGCAGCAGGGACACACCGGGCGACTACGAGCAGTACTTC.

This chain connects TRBV5-6 to TRBJ1-6, with D maybe TRBD1 (5 bases). Germline loops: CDR1 SGHDT, CDR2 YYEEEE. V was clipped by 1 base and J by 10 bases, with 21 bases between them. CDR3 length: 17 amino acids. The CDR3 reads CASSLRGAVLGRSPLHF. In DNA, the CDR3 is TGTGCCAGCAGCTTGAGGGGTGCGGTATTGGGAAGATCACCCCTCCACTTT.

This chain connects TRBV2 to TRBJ2-5; D is undetermined. Germline loops: CDR1 SNHLY, CDR2 FYNNEI. The CDR3 extends over 12 amino acids. The V gene lost 4 bases and the J gene lost 1 base, with 4 bases spanning the gap. CDR3 in DNA: TGTGCCAGCAGTGTCGGCCAAGAGACCCAGTACTTC. It yields the protein CASSVGQETQYF. Using reference TRBV2 and TRBJ2-5 for the parts outside the CDR3, the full variable domain is EPEVTQTPSHQVTQMGQEVILRCVPISNHLYFYWYRQILGQKVEFLVSFYNNEISEKSEIFDDQFSVERPDGSNFTLKIRSTKLEDSAMYFCASSVGQETQYFGPGTRLLVL.

The rearrangement uses TRBV6-1 and TRBJ2-7; D call uncertain. CDR3 length: 14 amino acids. Germline V gene lookup returns CDR1 MNHNS and CDR2 SASEGT. V was pared by 6 bases and J by 6 bases, with 18 bases between. This chain's CDR3 is CASRPGPAVPEQYF. The CDR3 DNA follows: TGTGCCAGCAGACCTGGCCCTGCCGTCCCCGAGCAGTACTTC.

The rearrangement uses TRBV14 and TRBJ2-3; D is perhaps TRBD2 (5 bases). Germline V gene sequence: CDR1 SGHDN, CDR2 FVKESK. The CDR3 extends over 19 amino acids. The germline V and J ends were trimmed by 0 bases and 2 bases, with 21 bases remaining between them. The CDR3 sequence is CASSQDLLAPRRVTDTQYF. The DNA for the CDR3 is TGTGCCAGCAGCCAAGATCTCCTAGCCCCCCGCAGAGTCACAGATACGCAGTATTTT.

V usage is TRBV6-1 and J usage is TRBJ2-7; the D is unclear. Trimming removed 0 bases at V and 2 bases at J, with 17 bases between. This CDR3 is 17 amino acids long. The V gene's germline CDR1 is MNHNS and CDR2 SASEGT. CDR3 sequence: CASSEALKADLTYEQYF. CDR3 DNA: TGTGCCAGCAGTGAAGCCTTGAAGGCAGACCTCACCTACGAGCAGTACTTC.

Only a few counts were recorded for this clone. Other nucleotide sequences from this sample produce the same CDR3. The rearrangement uses TRBV5-1 and TRBJ1-3; 7 nucleotides match TRBD1. Looked up from germline, CDR1 is SGHRS and CDR2 is YFSETQ. CDR3 length: 15 amino acids. V shed 5 bases and J 0 bases; nucleotides not matched to a gene: 5. The CDR3 sequence: CASSPGQSSGNTIYF. DNA for the CDR3: TGCGCCAGCAGTCCGGGACAGAGCTCTGGAAACACCATATATTTT.

The chain's CDR3 is CASSPDRGRPEAFF. The CDR3 nucleotides read TGTGCCAGCTCTCCGGACAGGGGGCGTCCTGAAGCTTTCTTT. J is TRBJ1-1 and V is TRBV18; 11 bases match TRBD1. V lost 6 bases and J lost 6; bases outside the gene matches: 6. Germline V gives CDR1 KGHSH, CDR2 LQKENI. This CDR3 comprises 14 residues.

The rearrangement joins TRBV6-5 to TRBJ2-3; tentative D call: TRBD1 (5 bases). The CDR3 loop spans 14 amino acids. Per the germline V gene, CDR1 is MNHEY and CDR2 is SVGAGI. The germline V and J ends were trimmed by 4 bases and 4 bases, with 12 bases remaining between them. CDR3 nucleotide sequence: TGTGCCAGCAGTTTGCTCGGCAGGGCAGATACGCAGTATTTT. Amino acid sequence: CASSLLGRADTQYF.

With respect to this clone: Other DNA sequences from this sample encode an identical CDR3 as well. The CDR3 protein is CAWSVSGYEQYF. The DNA of the CDR3 is TGTGCCTGGAGTGTGTCGGGCTACGAGCAGTACTTC. V is TRBV30 and J is TRBJ2-7, with D unclear. The V end was cut by 0 bases, the J end by 3 bases, with 6 bases between. Germline V gene lookup returns CDR1 GTSNPN and CDR2 SVGIG (reference sequence). This CDR3 is built from 12 residues. Supplemented by reference TRBV30 and TRBJ2-7, the full variable domain reads SQTIHQWPATLVQPVGSPLSLECTVEGTSNPNLYWYRQAAGRGLQLLFYSVGIGQISSEVPQNLSASRPQDRQFILSSKKLLLSDSGFYLCAWSVSGYEQYFGPGTRLTVT.

This rearrangement joins TRBV5-1 to TRBJ2-3; TRBD1 agrees at 8 bases. The CDR3 extends over 14 amino acids. CDR1 SGHRS and CDR2 YFSETQ come from the germline V gene. The V segment lost 4 bases and the J segment 1 base; nucleotides outside the gene matches: 2. Written as DNA, the CDR3 is TGCGCCAGCAGCAAGACAGGGGGCACAGATACGCAGTATTTT. The encoded protein is CASSKTGGTDTQYF.

On this clone: An end of the junction differs from the germline gene, which may be a read error. The chain joins TRBV11-2 to TRBJ1-2, with no clear D. Germline V gene data show CDR1 as SGHAT and CDR2 as FQNNGV. This CDR3 spans 13 amino acids. CDR3 sequence reads: CASSSSEGFGFTF. The CDR3 DNA is TGTGCCAGCAGCTCGTCGGAGGGCTTCGGCTTCACCTTC.

The chain is built from TRBV9 and TRBJ2-1; D might be TRBD1 or TRBD2, each matching 6 bases. V shed 4 bases and J shed 6 bases, with 23 bases lying between them. This CDR3 is built from 17 residues. The germline gives CDR1 SGDLS, CDR2 YYNGEE. DNA of the CDR3: TGTGCCAGCAGCCCTCTCGTATACGGGGGCCGAAGCAATGAGCAGTTCTTC. Translated, it gives CASSPLVYGGRSNEQFF.

The V and J genes are TRBV28 and TRBJ2-7; TRBD2 matches 8 bases. Germline CDR1 and CDR2: MDHEN and SYDVKM. This CDR3 has 15 amino acids. Unmatched junction bases numbered 11, after V lost 7 bases and J lost 3 bases. CDR3 nucleotides: TGTGCCAGCAAGGCGGGGGGCCTCCAATTCTACGAGCAGTACTTC. Amino acid sequence: CASKAGGLQFYEQYF.

The J gene is TRBJ2-2, the V gene TRBV9; no clear D. This CDR3 comprises 14 residues. Germline assignment: CDR1 SGDLS and CDR2 YYNGEE. The V and J ends lost 0 bases and 4 bases respectively, with 7 bases between them. CDR3 sequence reads: CASSVGAGTGELFF. The DNA for the CDR3 is TGTGCCAGCAGCGTAGGGGCCGGCACCGGGGAGCTGTTTTTT.

The V and J genes are TRBV4-3 and TRBJ2-3; D ambiguous. There are 14 residues in the CDR3. V lost 0 bases and J lost 4, with 8 bases in between. Germline CDR1 reads LGHNA; CDR2 reads YSLEER. CDR3 loop: CASSQELESDTQYF. CDR3 in DNA: TGCGCCAGCAGCCAAGAGCTGGAGTCAGATACGCAGTATTTT.

The chain combines TRBV13 with TRBJ2-2; 10 nucleotides align to TRBD2. The V and J ends lost 2 bases and 1 base, in that order; junction bases with no gene match: 10. There are 19 residues in the CDR3. The germline V gene has CDR1 PRHDT and CDR2 FYEKMQ (reference sequence). The CDR3 loop reads CASSLRRLAGVGNTGELFF. CDR3 bases: TGTGCCAGCAGCTTAAGAAGGCTAGCGGGAGTCGGGAACACCGGGGAGCTGTTTTTT.

V and J are TRBV12-5 and TRBJ1-2; possibly TRBD1 for D (5 bases). The length of the CDR3 is 14 residues. Germline assignment: CDR1 LGHNT and CDR2 FRNRAP. With 1 base removed from V and 8 bases from J, the gap between germline ends came to 14 bases. CDR3 nucleotide sequence: TGTGCTAGTGGTTTGGGCCAACAGGTTACCGGCTACACCTTC. Amino acid sequence: CASGLGQQVTGYTF.

The chain recombines TRBV15 with TRBJ2-7; 8 bases align to TRBD1. V lost 4 bases and J lost 1; bases outside the gene matches: 9. The CDR3 has 16 amino acids. Per germline, CDR1 LNHNV and CDR2 YYDKDF (reference sequence). Here the CDR3 reads CATSIWATGASYEQYF. CDR3 nucleotide sequence: TGTGCCACCAGCATCTGGGCGACAGGGGCTTCCTACGAGCAGTACTTC. The full variable domain, completed using reference TRBV15 and TRBJ2-7, is DAMVIQNPRYQVTQFGKPVTLSCSQTLNHNVMYWYQQKSSQAPKLLFHYYDKDFNNEADTPDNFQSRRPNTSFCFLDIRSPGLGDTAMYLCATSIWATGASYEQYFGPGTRLTVT.

The CDR3 region has the DNA TGTGCCAGCAGCTTGCGACTTTTGGTTACCGGTTTGGGAACCAATGAGCAGTTCTTC. Amino acid sequence: CASSLRLLVTGLGTNEQFF. The chain has TRBV7-9 and TRBJ2-1; D unclear. Trimming removed 3 bases from V and 6 bases from J, with 27 bases in between. Germline CDR1 and CDR2: SEHNR and FQNEAQ (reference sequence). The CDR3 extends over 19 amino acids.

The chain couples TRBV10-3 to TRBJ1-2; 7 positions agree with TRBD1. Germline loops: CDR1 ENHRY, CDR2 SYGVKD. Unmatched junction bases numbered 11, after V lost 4 bases and J lost 6 bases. The CDR3 is made up of 15 amino acids. Here the CDR3 DNA reads TGTGCCATCAGTGGCGACAGGGTCCCTTATGATGGCTACACCTTC. This codes for CAISGDRVPYDGYTF.

The chain recombines TRBV27 with TRBJ1-2, with D unresolved. V dropped 3 bases and J dropped 4 bases, with 9 bases sitting between them. Germline CDR1 is MNHEY and CDR2 is SMNVEV (reference sequence). CDR3 length: 13 residues. Here the CDR3 DNA reads TGTGCCAGCAGTTTCGGGAACTCCTATGGCTACACCTTC. The encoded protein is CASSFGNSYGYTF.

The gene calls are TRBV7-9 and TRBJ2-7; TRBD1 agrees at 8 bases. J lost 6 bases, V lost 4 bases, and 8 bases had no gene match. The CDR3 contains 14 residues. Per the germline V gene, CDR1 is SEHNR and CDR2 is FQNEAQ (reference sequence). This CDR3 is CASSSDRALSEQYF. CDR3 coding DNA: TGTGCCAGCAGCTCGGACAGGGCTTTAAGCGAGCAGTACTTC.

The chain has TRBV25-1 and TRBJ2-7, with 9 positions matching TRBD1. J gave up 2 bases and V 1 base, and 3 bases lay outside the gene matches. Germline V gene data show CDR1 as MGHDK and CDR2 as SYGVNS. This CDR3 has 15 residues. The chain's CDR3 is CASSELGQGTYEQYF. The DNA of the CDR3 is TGTGCCAGCAGTGAATTGGGACAGGGTACCTACGAGCAGTACTTC.

As for this clone: Other DNA sequences in the same sample also yield this CDR3. The chain couples TRBV7-9 to TRBJ2-7; D unclear. This CDR3 is 12 amino acids long. Trimming cost V 2 bases and J 4 bases, with 6 bases left between them. Per germline, CDR1 SEHNR and CDR2 FQNEAQ (reference sequence). In nucleotides, the CDR3 is TGTGCCAGCAGCTTACAAGGGTACGAGCAGTACTTC. Protein: CASSLQGYEQYF.

The chain joins TRBV5-4 to TRBJ1-2; the D is unclear. Germline V gene data show CDR1 as SGHNT and CDR2 as YYREEE (reference sequence). V lost 0 bases and J lost 6, with 6 bases in between. There are 12 residues in the CDR3. The CDR3 coding sequence is TGTGCCAGCAGCTTGGACCAGAATGGCTACACCTTC. Translated: CASSLDQNGYTF.

This chain links TRBV11-2 with TRBJ1-4; 9 positions agree with TRBD1. With 6 bases clipped from V and 5 bases from J, the junction kept 10 bases outside the gene matches. The germline CDR1 and CDR2 sequences are SGHAT and FQNNGV. The length of the CDR3 is 16 residues. The CDR3 here is CASSLILGTGNEKLFF. The CDR3 DNA reads as TGTGCCAGCAGTTTGATCCTTGGGACAGGGAATGAAAAACTGTTTTTT.

A single count supports this clone. The rearrangement uses TRBV7-9 and TRBJ2-5; perhaps TRBD2 as D (5 bases). V was trimmed by 5 bases and J by 3 bases, leaving 19 bases between them. CDR3 length: 16 residues. Germline assignment: CDR1 SEHNR and CDR2 FQNEAQ (reference sequence). DNA of the CDR3: TGTGCCAGCAGCCCCGGAGGCTTGAGAGCGAAAGAGACCCAGTACTTC. It yields the protein CASSPGGLRAKETQYF.